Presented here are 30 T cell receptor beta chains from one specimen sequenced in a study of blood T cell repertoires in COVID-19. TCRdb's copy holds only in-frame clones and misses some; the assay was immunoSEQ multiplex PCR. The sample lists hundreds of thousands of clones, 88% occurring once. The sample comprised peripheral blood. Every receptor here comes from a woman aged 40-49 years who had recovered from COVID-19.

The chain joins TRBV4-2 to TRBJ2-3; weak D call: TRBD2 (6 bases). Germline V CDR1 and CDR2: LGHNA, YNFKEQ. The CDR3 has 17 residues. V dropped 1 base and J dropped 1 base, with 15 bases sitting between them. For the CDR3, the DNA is TGTGCCAGCAGCCAAGGTCCCCGGGAGCGGGGCACAGATACGCAGTATTTT. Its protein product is CASSQGPRERGTDTQYF.

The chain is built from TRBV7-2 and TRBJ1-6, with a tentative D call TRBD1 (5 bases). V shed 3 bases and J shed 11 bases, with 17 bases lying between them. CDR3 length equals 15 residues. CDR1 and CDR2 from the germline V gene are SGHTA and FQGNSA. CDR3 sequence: CASSFQGGRGPPLHF. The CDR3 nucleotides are TGTGCCAGCAGCTTTCAGGGAGGAAGAGGGCCACCCCTCCACTTT.

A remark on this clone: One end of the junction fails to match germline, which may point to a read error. The CDR3 DNA reads TGCAGCGCTTCCGACAACCGCGGGCAGTATTTC. Residues: CSASDNRGQYF. The V gene is TRBV29-1, the J gene TRBJ2-7; D is perhaps TRBD2 (5 bases). The CDR3 spans 11 residues. Germline lookup yields CDR1 SQVTM and CDR2 ANQGSEA.

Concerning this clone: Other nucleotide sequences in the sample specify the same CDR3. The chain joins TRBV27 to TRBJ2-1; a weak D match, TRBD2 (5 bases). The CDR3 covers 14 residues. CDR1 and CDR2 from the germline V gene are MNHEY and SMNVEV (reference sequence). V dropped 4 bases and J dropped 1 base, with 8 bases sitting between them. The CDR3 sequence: CASSSPGSYNEQFF. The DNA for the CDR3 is TGTGCCAGCAGTTCGCCGGGGTCCTACAATGAGCAGTTCTTC.

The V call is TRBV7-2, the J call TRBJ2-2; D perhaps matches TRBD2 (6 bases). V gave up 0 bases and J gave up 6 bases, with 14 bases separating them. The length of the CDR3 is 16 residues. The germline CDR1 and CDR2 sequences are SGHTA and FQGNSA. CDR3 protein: CASSLAGGRRAGELFF. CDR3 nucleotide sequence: TGTGCCAGCAGCTTAGCGGGCGGGCGGAGGGCCGGGGAGCTGTTTTTT.

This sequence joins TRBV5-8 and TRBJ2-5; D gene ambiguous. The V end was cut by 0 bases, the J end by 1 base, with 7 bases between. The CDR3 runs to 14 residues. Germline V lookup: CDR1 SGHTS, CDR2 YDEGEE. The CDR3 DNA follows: TGTGCCAGCAGCTTGGGGCTGGTCCAAGAGACCCAGTACTTC. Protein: CASSLGLVQETQYF.

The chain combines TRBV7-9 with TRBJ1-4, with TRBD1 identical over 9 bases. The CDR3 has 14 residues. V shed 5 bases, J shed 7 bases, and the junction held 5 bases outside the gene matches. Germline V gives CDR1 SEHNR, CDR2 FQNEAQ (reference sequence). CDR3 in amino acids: CASSQTGGGEKLFF. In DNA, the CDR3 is TGTGCCAGCAGCCAGACAGGGGGTGGTGAAAAACTGTTTTTT.

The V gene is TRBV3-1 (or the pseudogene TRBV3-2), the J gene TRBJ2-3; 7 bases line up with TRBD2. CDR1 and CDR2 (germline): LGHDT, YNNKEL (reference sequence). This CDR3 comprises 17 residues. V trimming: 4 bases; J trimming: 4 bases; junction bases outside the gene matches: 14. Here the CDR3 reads CASSPPGRGGVADTQYF. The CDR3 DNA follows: TGTGCCAGCAGCCCCCCGGGGCGGGGAGGGGTGGCAGATACGCAGTATTTT.

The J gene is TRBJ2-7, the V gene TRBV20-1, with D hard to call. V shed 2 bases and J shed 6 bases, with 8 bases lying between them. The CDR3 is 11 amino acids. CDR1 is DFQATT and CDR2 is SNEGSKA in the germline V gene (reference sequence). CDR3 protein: CSARPHTEQYF. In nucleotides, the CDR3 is TGCAGTGCTAGACCCCACACCGAGCAGTACTTC.

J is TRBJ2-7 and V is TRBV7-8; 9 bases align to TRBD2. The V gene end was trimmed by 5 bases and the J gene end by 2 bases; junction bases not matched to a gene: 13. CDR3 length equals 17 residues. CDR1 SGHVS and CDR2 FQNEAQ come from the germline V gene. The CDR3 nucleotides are TGTGCCAGCAGCACCCTCGATGGGGCGGGAGGGCCCTACGAGCAGTACTTC. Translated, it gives CASSTLDGAGGPYEQYF.

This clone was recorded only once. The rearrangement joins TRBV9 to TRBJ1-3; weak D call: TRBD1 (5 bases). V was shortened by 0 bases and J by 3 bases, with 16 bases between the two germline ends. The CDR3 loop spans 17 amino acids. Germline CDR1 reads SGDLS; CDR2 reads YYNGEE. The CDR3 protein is CASSVVGQASFGNTIYF. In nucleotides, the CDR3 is TGTGCCAGCAGCGTAGTGGGGCAGGCTAGTTTTGGAAACACCATATATTTT.

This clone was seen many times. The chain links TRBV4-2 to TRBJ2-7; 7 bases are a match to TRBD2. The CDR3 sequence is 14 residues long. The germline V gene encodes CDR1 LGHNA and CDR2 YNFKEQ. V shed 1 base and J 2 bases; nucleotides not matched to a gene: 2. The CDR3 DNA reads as TGTGCCAGCAGCCAAGGGGAGGGTCCCTACGAGCAGTACTTC. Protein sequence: CASSQGEGPYEQYF.

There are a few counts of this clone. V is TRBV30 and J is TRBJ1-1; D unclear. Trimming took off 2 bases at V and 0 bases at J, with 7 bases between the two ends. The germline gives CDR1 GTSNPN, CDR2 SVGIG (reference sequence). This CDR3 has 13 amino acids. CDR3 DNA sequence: TGTGCCTGGAGTTTCGTTATGAACACTGAAGCTTTCTTT. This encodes CAWSFVMNTEAFF.

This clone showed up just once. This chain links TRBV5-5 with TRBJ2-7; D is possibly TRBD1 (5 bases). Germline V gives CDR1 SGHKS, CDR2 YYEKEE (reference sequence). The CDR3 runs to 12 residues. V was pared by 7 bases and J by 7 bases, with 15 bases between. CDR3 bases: TGTGCCAGCCTCTTGGGGCCCCAAGAGCAGTACTTC. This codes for CASLLGPQEQYF.

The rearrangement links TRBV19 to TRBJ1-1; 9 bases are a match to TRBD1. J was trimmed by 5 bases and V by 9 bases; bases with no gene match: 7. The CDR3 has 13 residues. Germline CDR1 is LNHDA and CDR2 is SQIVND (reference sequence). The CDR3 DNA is TGTGCCAGAGGGCCCGGACAGGGGACTGAAGCTTTCTTT. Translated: CARGPGQGTEAFF.

In nucleotides, the CDR3 is TGTGCCAGCAGCTTAGGGCTCACCCCCTACGAGCAGTACTTC. Translation gives CASSLGLTPYEQYF. The chain combines TRBV7-9 with TRBJ2-7, with D unresolved. Trimming removed 1 base from V and 2 bases from J, with 9 bases in between. This CDR3 region has 14 residues. Germline lookup yields CDR1 SEHNR and CDR2 FQNEAQ (reference sequence).

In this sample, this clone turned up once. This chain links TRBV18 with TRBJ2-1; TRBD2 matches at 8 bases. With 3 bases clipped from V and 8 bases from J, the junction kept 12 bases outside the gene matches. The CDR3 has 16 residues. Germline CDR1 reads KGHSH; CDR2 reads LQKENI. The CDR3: CASSPWSGSGLDEQFF. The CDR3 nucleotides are TGTGCCAGCTCACCCTGGAGCGGGAGTGGGTTGGATGAGCAGTTCTTC.

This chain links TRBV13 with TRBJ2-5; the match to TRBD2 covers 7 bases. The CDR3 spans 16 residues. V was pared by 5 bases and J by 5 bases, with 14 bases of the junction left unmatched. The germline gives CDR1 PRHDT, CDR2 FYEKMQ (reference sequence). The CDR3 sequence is CASSPPRGEGPETQYF. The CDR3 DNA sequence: TGTGCCAGCAGCCCCCCCCGGGGGGAGGGCCCGGAGACCCAGTACTTC.

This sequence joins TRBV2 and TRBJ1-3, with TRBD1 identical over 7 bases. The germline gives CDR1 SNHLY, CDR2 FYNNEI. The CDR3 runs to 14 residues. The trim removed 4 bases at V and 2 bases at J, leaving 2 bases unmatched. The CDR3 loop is CASSGQGTGNTIYF. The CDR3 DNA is TGTGCCAGCAGTGGACAGGGAACTGGAAACACCATATATTTT.

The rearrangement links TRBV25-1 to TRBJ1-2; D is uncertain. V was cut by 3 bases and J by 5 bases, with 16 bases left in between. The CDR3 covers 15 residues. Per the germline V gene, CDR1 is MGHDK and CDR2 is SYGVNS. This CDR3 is CASSDPVGSMYGYTF. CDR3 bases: TGTGCCAGCAGTGACCCCGTGGGCAGCATGTATGGCTACACCTTC.

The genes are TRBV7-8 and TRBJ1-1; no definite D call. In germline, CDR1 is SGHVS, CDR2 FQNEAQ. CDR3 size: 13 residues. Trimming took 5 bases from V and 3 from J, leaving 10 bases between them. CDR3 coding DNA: TGTGCCAGCAGCCCGGGGTTGGACACTGAAGCTTTCTTT. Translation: CASSPGLDTEAFF.

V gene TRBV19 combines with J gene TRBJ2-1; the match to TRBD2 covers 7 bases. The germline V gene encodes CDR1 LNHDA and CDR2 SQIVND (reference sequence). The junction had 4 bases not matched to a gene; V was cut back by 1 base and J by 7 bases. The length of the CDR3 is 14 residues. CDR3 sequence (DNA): TGTGCCAGTAGTATAGGGAGGGGAGGGAATGAGCAGTTCTTC. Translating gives CASSIGRGGNEQFF.

CDR3 in amino acids: CASGRSAGNTGELFF. The CDR3, as DNA: TGTGCCAGCGGCCGGTCGGCGGGGAACACCGGGGAGCTGTTTTTT. The V call is TRBV7-9, the J call TRBJ2-2; TRBD2 is a possible D gene (5 bases). V was shortened by 8 bases and J by 1 base, with 14 bases between the two germline ends. This CDR3 has 15 residues. The germline CDR1 and CDR2 sequences are SEHNR and FQNEAQ (reference sequence). Full variable domain (rest looked up from reference TRBV7-9 and TRBJ2-2): DTGVSQNPRHKITKRGQNVTFRCDPISEHNRLYWYRQTLGQGPEFLTYFQNEAQLEKSRLLSDRFSAERPKGSFSTLEIQRTEQGDSAMYLCASGRSAGNTGELFFGEGSRLTVL.

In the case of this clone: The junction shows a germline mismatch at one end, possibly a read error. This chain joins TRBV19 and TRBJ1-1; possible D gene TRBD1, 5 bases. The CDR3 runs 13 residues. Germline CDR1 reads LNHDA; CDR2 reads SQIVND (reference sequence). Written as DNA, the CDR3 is TGTGCCAGTAGTATAGGCAGGGCTCCTGACGCTTTCTTT. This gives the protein CASSIGRAPDAFF.

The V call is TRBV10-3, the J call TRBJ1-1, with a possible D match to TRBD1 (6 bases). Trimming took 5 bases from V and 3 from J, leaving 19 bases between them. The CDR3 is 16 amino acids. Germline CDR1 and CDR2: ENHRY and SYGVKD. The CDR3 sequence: CAISSSTGVRDTEAFF. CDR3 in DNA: TGTGCCATCAGTTCATCGACAGGTGTGAGGGACACTGAAGCTTTCTTT.

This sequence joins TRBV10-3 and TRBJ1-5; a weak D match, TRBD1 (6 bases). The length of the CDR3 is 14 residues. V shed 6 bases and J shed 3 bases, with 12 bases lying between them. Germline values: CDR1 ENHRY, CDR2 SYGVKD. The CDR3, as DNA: TGTGCCATCAGGGACAGCCGATCCAATCAGCCCCAGCATTTT. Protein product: CAIRDSRSNQPQHF.

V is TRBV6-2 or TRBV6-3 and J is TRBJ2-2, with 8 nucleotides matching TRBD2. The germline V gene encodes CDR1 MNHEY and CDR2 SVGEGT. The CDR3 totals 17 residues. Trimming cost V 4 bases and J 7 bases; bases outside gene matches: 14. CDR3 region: CASSSPWVAGTGGELFF. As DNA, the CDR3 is TGTGCCAGCAGTTCCCCTTGGGTAGCGGGAACGGGCGGGGAGCTGTTTTTT.

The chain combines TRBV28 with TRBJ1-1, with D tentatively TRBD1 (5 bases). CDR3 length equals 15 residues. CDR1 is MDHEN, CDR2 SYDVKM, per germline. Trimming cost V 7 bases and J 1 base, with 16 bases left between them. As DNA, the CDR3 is TGTGCCAGCACCACCCGGAGGGGCACGAACACTGAAGCTTTCTTT. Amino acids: CASTTRRGTNTEAFF.

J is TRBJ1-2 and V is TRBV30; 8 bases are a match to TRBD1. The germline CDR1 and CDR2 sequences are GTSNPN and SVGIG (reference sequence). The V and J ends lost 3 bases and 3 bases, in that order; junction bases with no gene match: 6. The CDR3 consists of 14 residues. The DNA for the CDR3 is TGTGCCTGGAGCCACGCGGACAGGGACTATGGCTACACCTTC. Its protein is CAWSHADRDYGYTF. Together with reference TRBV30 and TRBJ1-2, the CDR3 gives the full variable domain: SQTIHQWPATLVQPVGSPLSLECTVEGTSNPNLYWYRQAAGRGLQLLFYSVGIGQISSEVPQNLSASRPQDRQFILSSKKLLLSDSGFYLCAWSHADRDYGYTFGSGTRLTVV.

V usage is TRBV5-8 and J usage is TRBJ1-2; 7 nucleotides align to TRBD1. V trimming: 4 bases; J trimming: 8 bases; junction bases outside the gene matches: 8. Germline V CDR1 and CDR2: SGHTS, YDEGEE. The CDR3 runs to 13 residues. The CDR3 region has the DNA TGTGCCAGCAGCACCGGGACAGTTAGGGGCTACACCTTC. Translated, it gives CASSTGTVRGYTF. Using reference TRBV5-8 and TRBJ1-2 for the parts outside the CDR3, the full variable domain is EAGVTQSPTHLIKTRGQQATLRCSPISGHTSVYWYQQALGLGLQFLLWYDEGEERNRGNFPPRFSGRQFPNYSSELNVNALELEDSALYLCASSTGTVRGYTFGSGTRLTVV.